This T cell receptor beta chain was captured in a study of CD8 T cells in ankylosing spondylitis. Study-wide results and limits: Disease-associated clones were reportedly significantly overrepresented in matched ankylosing spondylitis synovial fluid.

One entry per CDR3 protein results from TCRdb running MiXCR on the 5' RACE reads. The sample carries 250,000 to 350,000 distinct CDR3 sequences, approximately 20% recorded once. Trimming removed 0 bases from V and 8 bases from J, with 7 bases in between. This CDR3 spans 13 amino acids. Note on this clonotype: The antigen remains unidentified.

The V gene is TRBV12-3 or TRBV12-4, the J gene TRBJ2-2; no clear D. This receptor was identified in a male donor with ankylosing spondylitis or in good health (not recorded which). Sequencing used blood, either unsorted or a sorted T cell fraction (not recorded which). The CDR3 protein is CASSLAHVGELFF. The CDR3 DNA follows: TGTGCCAGCAGTTTAGCGCACGTAGGGGAGCTGTTTTTT.